The 27 T cell receptor beta chains below come from one sample, sequenced in a study of T cell repertoires in cytomegalovirus infection. Each CDR3 protein gets one entry after TCRdb re-called the reads with MiXCR. This sample has about 770,000 distinct CDR3 sequences, with 25% to 30% found just once. The antigens for these receptors are not known. This material consisted of cultured CD8+ T cells from PBMCs, taken from culture after CMV antigen stimulation. All receptors derive from a human donor in good health (CMV status not recorded). Some clones in this sample may be carry-over from other donors' samples.

This clonotype was counted ten times or more. The CDR3 DNA follows: TGTGCCAGCAGCTCCCCTGACTCCCGAGAGACCCAGTACTTC. Protein: CASSSPDSRETQYF. V and J are TRBV7-9 and TRBJ2-5; D is uncertain. This CDR3 is 14 amino acids long. The ends were cut back, 4 bases at V and 4 bases at J, with 13 bases in the middle. Germline lookup yields CDR1 SEHNR and CDR2 FQNEAQ (reference sequence).

V and J are TRBV4-3 and TRBJ2-1; tentative D call: TRBD1 (7 bases). Germline CDR1 is LGHNA and CDR2 is YSLEER. Trimming pared 0 bases from V and 8 bases from J, leaving 11 bases between. This CDR3 is built from 14 residues. CDR3 residues: CASSQDQGEDEQFF. In nucleotides, the CDR3 is TGCGCCAGCAGCCAAGATCAGGGGGAGGATGAGCAGTTCTTC.

The chain joins TRBV5-4 to TRBJ1-1; 7 nucleotides align to TRBD1. V gave up 8 bases and J gave up 2 bases; unmatched junction bases: 9. The CDR3 length is 14 residues. From germline, CDR1 is SGHNT and CDR2 YYREEE (reference sequence). The CDR3 DNA sequence: TGTGCCAGTTGTCAGGGGGGGACCAACACTGAAGCTTTCTTT. Amino acids: CASCQGGTNTEAFF.

This sequence joins TRBV5-6 and TRBJ2-2; 7 bases align to TRBD1. CDR3 length: 15 amino acids. The V and J ends lost 4 bases and 6 bases, in that order; junction bases with no gene match: 9. Per the germline V gene, CDR1 is SGHDT and CDR2 is YYEEEE. The DNA for the CDR3 is TGTGCCAGCAGCGGGGACAGATCATATCCCGGGGAGCTGTTTTTT. Protein product: CASSGDRSYPGELFF.

This clonotype was seen many times. The rearrangement joins TRBV7-9 to TRBJ2-2; D may be TRBD2 (5 bases). Trimming left V 7 bases short and J 4 bases short, with 16 bases between. Germline V gene lookup returns CDR1 SEHNR and CDR2 FQNEAQ (reference sequence). The CDR3 is 15 amino acids. In DNA, the CDR3 is TGTGCCAGCACCCCGGTGGCTGCGGGCACCGGGGAGCTGTTTTTT. Translated, it gives CASTPVAAGTGELFF. Together with reference TRBV7-9 and TRBJ2-2, the CDR3 gives the full variable domain: DTGVSQNPRHKITKRGQNVTFRCDPISEHNRLYWYRQTLGQGPEFLTYFQNEAQLEKSRLLSDRFSAERPKGSFSTLEIQRTEQGDSAMYLCASTPVAAGTGELFFGEGSRLTVL.

This clonotype was observed a handful of times. The V call is TRBV5-6, the J call TRBJ1-2; D is unclear. The ends were cut back, 2 bases at V and 8 bases at J, with 16 bases in the middle. Germline V lookup: CDR1 SGHDT, CDR2 YYEEEE. The CDR3 sequence is 14 residues long. CDR3 nucleotide sequence: TGTGCCAGCAGCTTTGGCAGGCCCTCGGACGGCTACACCTTC. Translation gives CASSFGRPSDGYTF.

The V gene is TRBV4-1, the J gene TRBJ1-6; tentatively, D is TRBD1 (5 bases). Germline V gene data show CDR1 as MGHRA and CDR2 as YSYEKL. The CDR3 loop spans 22 amino acids. Trimming shortened V by 0 bases and J by 0 bases, and 24 bases separated the two germline ends. The DNA for the CDR3 is TGCGCCAGCAGCCAAGACATTCCCGGACAAAGACAACTTGTCTCCTATAATTCACCCCTCCACTTT. This encodes CASSQDIPGQRQLVSYNSPLHF.

The count of this clonotype is one. The chain has TRBV12-5 and TRBJ1-2; D is possibly TRBD1 (6 bases). The CDR3 sequence is 16 residues long. Germline V CDR1 and CDR2: LGHNT, FRNRAP. Trimming stripped 3 bases from V and 2 bases from J, with 16 bases between. This chain's CDR3 is CASGFPDSTVNYGYTF. CDR3 coding DNA: TGTGCTAGTGGTTTTCCGGACAGCACTGTAAACTATGGCTACACCTTC.

The chain joins TRBV28 to TRBJ2-1; 12 nucleotides agree with TRBD2. With 5 bases clipped from V and 4 bases from J, the junction kept 9 bases outside the gene matches. The CDR3 length is 17 residues. Per the germline V gene, CDR1 is MDHEN and CDR2 is SYDVKM. The CDR3 reads CASSPVGLAGLYNEQFF. The DNA of the CDR3 is TGTGCCAGCAGTCCCGTGGGACTAGCGGGCTTGTACAATGAGCAGTTCTTC.

The chain is built from TRBV11-1 and TRBJ1-1; D perhaps matches TRBD1 (5 bases). The V gene's germline CDR1 is SGHAT and CDR2 FQDESV (reference sequence). V lost 5 bases, J lost 7 bases, and 11 bases lay in between. CDR3 length: 12 residues. In DNA, the CDR3 is TGTGCCAGCAGCAAGGACATTTTTGAAGCTTTCTTT. Protein sequence: CASSKDIFEAFF.

This clonotype was detected only a few times. The chain is built from TRBV24-1 and TRBJ1-1; the D is unclear. Trimming pared 9 bases from V and 3 bases from J, leaving 13 bases between. Germline CDR1 is KGHDR and CDR2 is SFDVKD. CDR3 length: 13 residues. For the CDR3, the DNA is TGTGCCACCCAGAAATCATGGGACACTGAAGCTTTCTTT. This codes for CATQKSWDTEAFF.

J is TRBJ1-6 and V is TRBV12-3 or TRBV12-4; D call uncertain. The CDR3 contains 13 residues. V gave up 3 bases and J gave up 8 bases, with 8 bases separating them. The CDR3 sequence: CASSFRFDSPLHF. CDR3 coding DNA: TGTGCCAGCAGTTTCCGGTTTGATTCACCCCTCCACTTT.

This chain connects TRBV6-1 to TRBJ1-4; a weak D match, TRBD1 (6 bases). V lost 3 bases and J 0 bases, leaving 14 bases between the germline ends. The CDR3 has 17 amino acids. Germline-derived CDR1 and CDR2 are MNHNS and SASEGT. DNA of the CDR3: TGTGCCAGCAGTGAGCCGGGACAATTTGCAACTAATGAAAAACTGTTTTTT. It translates to CASSEPGQFATNEKLFF.

The CDR3 DNA sequence: TGTGCCAGCAGGCCAAATCCCCCCACTGAAGCTTTCTTT. This sequence encodes CASRPNPPTEAFF. V usage is TRBV13 and J usage is TRBJ1-1, with unresolved D. The CDR3 contains 13 residues. Germline V lookup: CDR1 PRHDT, CDR2 FYEKMQ (reference sequence). V shed 6 bases and J shed 4 bases, with 12 bases lying between them.

A remark on this clonotype: A much larger clonotype is one base distant, so this may be a read error. V is TRBV11-2 and J is TRBJ1-1; 8 positions match TRBD1. From germline, CDR1 is SGHAT and CDR2 FQNNGV. CDR3 length: 14 residues. After removal of 6 bases from V and 1 base from J, the junction contained 4 bases not matched to a gene. This CDR3 is CASRFGQGNTEAFF. In DNA form, the CDR3 reads TGTGCCAGCAGATTCGGACAGGGGAACACTGAAGCTTTCTTT.

This clonotype was observed a handful of times. The V gene is TRBV6-2 or TRBV6-3, the J gene TRBJ1-5; D remains ambiguous. V was cut by 2 bases and J by 4 bases, with 12 bases left in between. Germline V gene data show CDR1 as MNHEY and CDR2 as SVGEGT. This CDR3 region has 15 residues. This CDR3 reads CASSYIRRGNQPQHF. The CDR3 bases are TGTGCCAGCAGTTACATACGCCGGGGAAATCAGCCCCAGCATTTT.

The genes are TRBV28 and TRBJ1-5; the D gene is possibly TRBD1 (6 bases). Germline V gives CDR1 MDHEN, CDR2 SYDVKM. This CDR3 spans 15 amino acids. V was clipped by 3 bases and J by 6 bases, with 15 bases between them. The CDR3 is CASSLRGLGSQPQHF. CDR3 in DNA: TGTGCCAGCAGTTTGCGGGGGCTTGGAAGTCAGCCCCAGCATTTT.

The rearrangement links TRBV27 to TRBJ2-5; 9 positions match TRBD1. CDR1 and CDR2 from the germline V gene are MNHEY and SMNVEV (reference sequence). The CDR3 is 14 residues long. The V gene end was trimmed by 3 bases and the J gene end by 3 bases; junction bases not matched to a gene: 2. The CDR3 sequence: CASSLGTGKETQYF. In DNA form, the CDR3 reads TGTGCCAGCAGTTTGGGGACAGGGAAAGAGACCCAGTACTTC.

This clonotype showed up many times. The V gene is TRBV7-9, the J gene TRBJ1-1, with D maybe TRBD1 (5 bases). With 5 bases removed from V and 5 bases from J, the gap between germline ends came to 24 bases. Germline V gene lookup returns CDR1 SEHNR and CDR2 FQNEAQ (reference sequence). This CDR3 region has 17 residues. CDR3 protein: CASSPPGRGSKKTEAFF. In DNA form, the CDR3 reads TGTGCCAGCAGCCCCCCAGGGCGCGGATCTAAAAAGACTGAAGCTTTCTTT.

This clonotype turned up a few times. The CDR3 loop is CASSLWVSAEAFF. CDR3 bases: TGTGCCAGCAGCTTGTGGGTTAGCGCTGAAGCTTTCTTT. The V call is TRBV5-4, the J call TRBJ1-1; the D is unclear. The CDR3 runs 13 residues. Germline V gene lookup returns CDR1 SGHNT and CDR2 YYREEE (reference sequence). The germline V and J ends were trimmed by 1 base and 6 bases, with 10 bases remaining between them.

A few counts support this clonotype. The rearrangement uses TRBV27 and TRBJ1-2; D may be TRBD1 (5 bases). The V gene lost 0 bases and the J gene lost 1 base, with 12 bases spanning the gap. Looked up from germline, CDR1 is MNHEY and CDR2 is SMNVEV (reference sequence). The CDR3 contains 16 residues. The CDR3 DNA is TGTGCCAGCAGTTTATCGAGGGGTACCCTTAACTATGGCTACACCTTC. Amino acid sequence: CASSLSRGTLNYGYTF.

This clonotype turned up a few times. The CDR3 nucleotides are TGTGCCAGCAGTCGAGGGGCTTACGAGCAGTACTTC. Translating gives CASSRGAYEQYF. The J gene is TRBJ2-7, the V gene TRBV6-1; D assignment may be TRBD1 or TRBD2 (5 bases each). The CDR3 contains 12 residues. Trimming stripped 5 bases from V and 4 bases from J, with 9 bases between. CDR1 and CDR2 from the germline V gene are MNHNS and SASEGT.

V and J are TRBV7-9 and TRBJ2-5; 7 bases map to TRBD2. V dropped 1 base and J dropped 5; count of bases not matched to a gene: 4. Germline-derived CDR1 and CDR2 are SEHNR and FQNEAQ (reference sequence). The CDR3 is 14 residues long. CDR3 nucleotides: TGTGCCAGCAGCTTAGGGGAGGGAATGGAGACCCAGTACTTC. This sequence encodes CASSLGEGMETQYF.

V gene TRBV4-1 combines with J gene TRBJ1-5; 9 bases are a match to TRBD1. Trimming removed 2 bases from V and 5 bases from J; junction bases left unmatched: 4. CDR1 is MGHRA, CDR2 YSYEKL, per germline. The CDR3 length is 15 residues. The CDR3 DNA reads as TGCGCCAGCAGCCAATGGGACAGGGTCGATCAGCCCCAGCATTTT. Amino acids: CASSQWDRVDQPQHF.

This clonotype was found many times. V is TRBV7-8 and J is TRBJ2-6; D remains ambiguous. CDR3 length: 15 residues. Germline lookup yields CDR1 SGHVS and CDR2 FQNEAQ. Between the trimmed V and J ends, which lost 4 bases and 4 bases, there was a span of 11 bases. CDR3 loop: CASSSGVLGANVLTF. The CDR3 DNA reads as TGTGCCAGCAGCTCTGGGGTGTTGGGGGCCAACGTCCTGACTTTC.

The chain couples TRBV20-1 to TRBJ1-5; no clear D gene. Germline loops: CDR1 DFQATT, CDR2 SNEGSKA (reference sequence). CDR3 length equals 12 residues. Trimming stripped 3 bases from V and 0 bases from J, with 3 bases between. The CDR3 is CSARSSNQPQHF. The CDR3 DNA sequence: TGCAGTGCTAGGTCTAGCAATCAGCCCCAGCATTTT.

This rearrangement joins TRBV4-1 to TRBJ2-1; D is possibly TRBD1 or TRBD2 (5 bases each). Trimming stripped 1 base from V and 7 bases from J, with 8 bases between. The CDR3 is made up of 13 amino acids. Germline assignment: CDR1 MGHRA and CDR2 YSYEKL. CDR3 loop: CASSQGDGNEQFF. In nucleotides, the CDR3 is TGCGCCAGCAGCCAAGGGGACGGGAATGAGCAGTTCTTC.